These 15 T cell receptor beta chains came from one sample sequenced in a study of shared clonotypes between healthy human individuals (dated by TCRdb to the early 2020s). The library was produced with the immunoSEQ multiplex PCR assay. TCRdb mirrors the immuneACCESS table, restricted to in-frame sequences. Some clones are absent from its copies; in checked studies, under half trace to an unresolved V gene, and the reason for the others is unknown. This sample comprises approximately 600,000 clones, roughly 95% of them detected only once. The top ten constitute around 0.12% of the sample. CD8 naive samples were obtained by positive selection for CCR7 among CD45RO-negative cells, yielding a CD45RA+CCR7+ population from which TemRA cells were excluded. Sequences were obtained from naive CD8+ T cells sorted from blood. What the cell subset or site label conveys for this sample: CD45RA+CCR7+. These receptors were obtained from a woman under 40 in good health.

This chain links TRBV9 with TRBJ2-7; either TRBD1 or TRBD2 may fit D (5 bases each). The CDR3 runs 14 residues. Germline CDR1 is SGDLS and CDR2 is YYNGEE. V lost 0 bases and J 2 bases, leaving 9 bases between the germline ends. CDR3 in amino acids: CASSVGDVTYEQYF. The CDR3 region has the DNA TGTGCCAGCAGCGTAGGGGACGTCACCTACGAGCAGTACTTC.

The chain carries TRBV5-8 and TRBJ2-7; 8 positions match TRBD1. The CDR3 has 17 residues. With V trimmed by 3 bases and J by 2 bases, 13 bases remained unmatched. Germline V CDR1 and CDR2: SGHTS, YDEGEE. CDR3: CASSSPGPTGVTYEQYF. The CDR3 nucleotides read TGTGCCAGCAGCTCACCGGGACCGACAGGGGTTACCTACGAGCAGTACTTC.

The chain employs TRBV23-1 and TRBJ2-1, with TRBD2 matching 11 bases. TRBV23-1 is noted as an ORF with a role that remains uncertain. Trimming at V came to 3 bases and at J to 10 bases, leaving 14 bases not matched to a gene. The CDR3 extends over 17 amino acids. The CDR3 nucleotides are TGCGCCAGCAGTCACCCCATAGCGGGAGGGCCTAAAGACGAGCAGTTCTTC. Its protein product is CASSHPIAGGPKDEQFF.

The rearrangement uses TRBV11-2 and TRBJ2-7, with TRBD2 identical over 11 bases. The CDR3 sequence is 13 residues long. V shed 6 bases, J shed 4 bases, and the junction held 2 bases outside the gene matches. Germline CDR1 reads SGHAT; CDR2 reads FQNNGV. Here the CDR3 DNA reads TGTGCCAGCAGATCTAGCGGGAGGTACGAGCAGTACTTC. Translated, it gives CASRSSGRYEQYF.

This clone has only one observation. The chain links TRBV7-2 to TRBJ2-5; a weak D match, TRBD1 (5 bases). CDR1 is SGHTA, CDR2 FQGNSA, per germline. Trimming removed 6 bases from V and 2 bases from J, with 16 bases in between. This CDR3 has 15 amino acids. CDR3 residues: CASSPLGPPQETQYF. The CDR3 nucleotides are TGTGCCAGCAGTCCTTTGGGGCCCCCGCAAGAGACCCAGTACTTC.

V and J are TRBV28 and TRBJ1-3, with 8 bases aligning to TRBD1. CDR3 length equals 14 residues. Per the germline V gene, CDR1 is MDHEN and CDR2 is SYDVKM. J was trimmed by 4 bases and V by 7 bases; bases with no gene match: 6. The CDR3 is CASIGTGGGNTIYF. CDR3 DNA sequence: TGTGCCAGCATCGGGACAGGAGGAGGAAACACCATATATTTT.

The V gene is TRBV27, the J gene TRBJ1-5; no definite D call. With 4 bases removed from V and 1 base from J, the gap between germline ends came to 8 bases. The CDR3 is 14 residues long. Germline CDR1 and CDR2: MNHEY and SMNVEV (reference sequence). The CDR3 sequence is CASSYRESNQPQHF. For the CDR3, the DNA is TGTGCCAGCAGTTATCGAGAAAGCAATCAGCCCCAGCATTTT.

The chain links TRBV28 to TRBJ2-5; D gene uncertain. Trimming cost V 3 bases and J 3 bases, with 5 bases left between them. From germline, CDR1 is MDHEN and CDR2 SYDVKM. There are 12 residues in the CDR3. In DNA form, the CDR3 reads TGTGCCAGCAGTTTTGGGGAAGAGACCCAGTACTTC. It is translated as CASSFGEETQYF.

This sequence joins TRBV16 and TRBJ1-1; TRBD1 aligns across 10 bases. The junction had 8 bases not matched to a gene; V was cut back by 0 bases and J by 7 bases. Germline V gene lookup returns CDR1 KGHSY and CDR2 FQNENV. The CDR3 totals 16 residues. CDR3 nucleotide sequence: TGTGCCAGCAGCCAATCGGAGGGACAGGGGTTTGGTGAAGCTTTCTTT. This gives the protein CASSQSEGQGFGEAFF.

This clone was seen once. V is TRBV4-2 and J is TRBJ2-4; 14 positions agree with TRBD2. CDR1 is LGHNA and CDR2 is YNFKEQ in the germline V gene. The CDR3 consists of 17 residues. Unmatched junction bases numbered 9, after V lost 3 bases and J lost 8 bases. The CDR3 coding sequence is TGTGCCAGCAGCCAGAATAAGGGGACTAGCGGGAGTCACATTCAGTACTTC. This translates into CASSQNKGTSGSHIQYF.

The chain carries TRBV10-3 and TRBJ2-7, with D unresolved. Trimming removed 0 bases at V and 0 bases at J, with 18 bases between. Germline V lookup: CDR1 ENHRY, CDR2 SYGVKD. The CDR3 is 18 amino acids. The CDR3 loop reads CAISESSGITYTSYEQYF. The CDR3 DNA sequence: TGTGCCATCAGTGAGTCGAGTGGTATTACCTATACCTCCTACGAGCAGTACTTC.

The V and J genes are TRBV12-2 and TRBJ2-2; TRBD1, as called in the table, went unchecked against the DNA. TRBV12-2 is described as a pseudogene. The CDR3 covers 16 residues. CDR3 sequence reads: CASRRRDREGPGELFF. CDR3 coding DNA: TGTGCAAGTCGCCGACGGGACAGGGAAGGCCCCGGGGAGCTGTTTTTT.

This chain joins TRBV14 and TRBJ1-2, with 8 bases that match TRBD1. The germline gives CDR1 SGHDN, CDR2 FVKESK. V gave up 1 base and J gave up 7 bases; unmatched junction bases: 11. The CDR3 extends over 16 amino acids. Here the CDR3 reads CASSQASDRGFAGYTF. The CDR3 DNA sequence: TGTGCCAGCAGCCAAGCGTCCGACAGGGGTTTCGCTGGCTACACCTTC.

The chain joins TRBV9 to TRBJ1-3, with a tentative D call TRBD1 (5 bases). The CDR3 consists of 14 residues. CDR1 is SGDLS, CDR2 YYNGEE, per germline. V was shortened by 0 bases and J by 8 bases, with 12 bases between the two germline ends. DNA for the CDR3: TGTGCCAGCAGCGTAGCGGGGGATGGGCACACCATATATTTT. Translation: CASSVAGDGHTIYF.

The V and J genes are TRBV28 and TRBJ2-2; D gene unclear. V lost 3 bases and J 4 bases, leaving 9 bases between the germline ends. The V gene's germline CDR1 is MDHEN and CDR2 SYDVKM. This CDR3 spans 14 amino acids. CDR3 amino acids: CASSFGSGTGELFF. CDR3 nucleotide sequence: TGTGCCAGCAGTTTCGGGTCGGGCACCGGGGAGCTGTTTTTT.